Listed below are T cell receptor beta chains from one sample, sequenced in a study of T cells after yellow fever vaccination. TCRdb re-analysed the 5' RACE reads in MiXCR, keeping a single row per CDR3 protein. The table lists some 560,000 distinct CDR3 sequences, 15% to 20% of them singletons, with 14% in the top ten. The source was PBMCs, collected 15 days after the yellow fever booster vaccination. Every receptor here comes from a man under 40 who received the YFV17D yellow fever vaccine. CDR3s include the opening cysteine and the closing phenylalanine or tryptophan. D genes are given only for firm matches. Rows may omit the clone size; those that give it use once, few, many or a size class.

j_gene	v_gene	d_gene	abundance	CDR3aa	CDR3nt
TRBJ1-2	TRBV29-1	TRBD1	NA	CSGRRTGTGGGDYGYTF	TGCAGCGGCCGAAGAACCGGGACAGGGGGCGGCGACTATGGCTACACCTTC
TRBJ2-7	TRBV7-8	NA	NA	CASSLFIGDEQYF	TGTGCCAGCAGCTTATTTATCGGGGACGAGCAGTACTTC
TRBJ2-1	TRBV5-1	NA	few	CASSLMDRGEQFF	TGCGCCAGCAGCTTGATGGACCGAGGGGAGCAGTTCTTC
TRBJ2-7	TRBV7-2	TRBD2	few	CASSVDWAGESSYEQYF	TGTGCCAGCAGCGTTGACTGGGCGGGGGAAAGCTCCTACGAGCAGTACTTC
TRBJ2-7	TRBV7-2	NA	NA	CASSQLRVGEQYF	TGTGCCAGCAGCCAGCTTCGTGTGGGCGAGCAGTACTTC
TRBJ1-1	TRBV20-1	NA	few	CSARSSSNTEAFF	TGCAGTGCTAGAAGCAGCTCGAACACTGAAGCTTTCTTT
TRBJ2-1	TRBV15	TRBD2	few	CATKQGGLAGGLGEQFF	TGTGCCACTAAGCAGGGGGGACTAGCGGGAGGATTGGGTGAGCAGTTCTTC
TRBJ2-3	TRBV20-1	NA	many	CSACDGATDTQYF	TGCAGTGCTTGCGACGGGGCCACAGATACGCAGTATTTT
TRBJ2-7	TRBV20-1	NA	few	CSALDQSGAYEQYF	TGCAGTGCCCTGGACCAAAGCGGAGCCTACGAGCAGTACTTC
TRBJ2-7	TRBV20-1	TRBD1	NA	CSAATGDNYEQYF	TGCAGTGCCGCGACAGGGGATAATTACGAGCAGTACTTC
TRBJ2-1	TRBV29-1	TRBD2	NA	CSARTSGDNEQFF	TGCAGCGCCCGGACTAGCGGGGACAATGAGCAGTTCTTC
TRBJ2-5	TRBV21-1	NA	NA	CATPTSGQETQYF	TGTGCCACCCCGACTAGCGGCCAAGAGACCCAGTACTTC
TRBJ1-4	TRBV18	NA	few	CASSPPGAGEKLFF	TGTGCCAGCTCACCACCAGGCGCTGGAGAAAAACTGTTTTTT
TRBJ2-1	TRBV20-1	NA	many	CSASRSSYNEQFF	TGCAGTGCCTCAAGGAGCTCCTACAATGAGCAGTTCTTC
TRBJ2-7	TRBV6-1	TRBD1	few	CASSTRDRVEQYF	TGTGCCAGCAGTACCCGGGACAGGGTCGAGCAGTACTTC
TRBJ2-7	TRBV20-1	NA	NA	CSASRAKGEQYF	TGCAGTGCCAGCCGGGCAAAAGGCGAGCAGTACTTC
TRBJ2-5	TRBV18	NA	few	CASSPIEETQYF	TGTGCCAGCTCACCAATCGAAGAGACCCAGTACTTC
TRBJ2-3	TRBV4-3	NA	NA	CASSPRRVGTDTQYF	TGCGCCAGCAGCCCGAGGAGGGTTGGCACAGATACGCAGTATTTT
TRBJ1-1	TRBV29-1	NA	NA	CSGGANTEAFF	TGCAGCGGCGGGGCGAACACTGAAGCTTTCTTT
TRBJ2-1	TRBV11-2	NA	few	CASRLAPREYNEQFF	TGTGCCAGCAGGCTTGCACCCAGGGAATACAATGAGCAGTTCTTC
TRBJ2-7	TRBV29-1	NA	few	CSVEDSTAYEQYF	TGCAGCGTTGAAGATTCGACCGCCTACGAGCAGTACTTC
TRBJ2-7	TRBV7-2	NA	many	CASSPFQGYEQYF	TGTGCCAGCAGCCCATTTCAGGGCTACGAGCAGTACTTC
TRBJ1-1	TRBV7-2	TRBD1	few	CASSLATGVTTEAFF	TGTGCCAGCAGCTTAGCTACAGGGGTGACCACTGAAGCTTTCTTT
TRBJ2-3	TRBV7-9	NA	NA	CASSLFVDTQYF	TGTGCCAGCAGCTTATTCGTAGATACGCAGTATTTT
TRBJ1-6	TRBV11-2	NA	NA	CASSQGGANSPLHF	TGTGCCAGCAGCCAGGGCGGGGCTAATTCACCCCTCCACTTT
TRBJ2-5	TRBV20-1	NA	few	CSARTLGAGETQYF	TGCAGTGCTAGGACACTGGGGGCTGGAGAGACCCAGTACTTC
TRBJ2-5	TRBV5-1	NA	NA	CASSLDRPETQYF	TGCGCCAGCAGCTTGGACAGACCAGAGACCCAGTACTTC
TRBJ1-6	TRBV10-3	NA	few	CAIRVRQNSPLHF	TGTGCCATCAGGGTCAGACAAAATTCACCCCTCCACTTT
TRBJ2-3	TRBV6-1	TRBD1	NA	CATSRRDRGRTDTQYF	TGTGCCACCTCCAGAAGGGACAGGGGGCGCACAGATACGCAGTATTTT
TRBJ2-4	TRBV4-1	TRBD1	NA	CASSQEGSSGTGKNIQYF	TGCGCCAGCAGCCAAGAGGGGTCCTCGGGGACAGGGAAAAACATTCAGTACTTC
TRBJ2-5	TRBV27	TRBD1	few	CASSFGTGDGETQYF	TGTGCCAGCAGTTTTGGGACAGGGGATGGGGAGACCCAGTACTTC
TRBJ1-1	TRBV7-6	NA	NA	CASRLRQAGGEAFF	TGTGCCAGCAGACTTAGACAGGCGGGTGGCGAAGCTTTCTTT
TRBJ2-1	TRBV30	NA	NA	CAWSDYNEQFF	TGTGCCTGGAGTGATTACAATGAGCAGTTCTTC
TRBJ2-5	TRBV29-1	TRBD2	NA	CSVTLAGFETQYF	TGCAGCGTTACCCTAGCGGGATTTGAGACCCAGTACTTC
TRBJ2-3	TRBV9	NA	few	CASSARGKPGVTTDTQYF	TGTGCCAGCAGCGCCCGCGGGAAGCCGGGAGTAACCACAGATACGCAGTATTTT
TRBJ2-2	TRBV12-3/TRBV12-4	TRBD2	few	CASSLGLAGGPGELFF	TGTGCCAGCAGTTTGGGACTAGCGGGAGGTCCCGGGGAGCTGTTTTTT
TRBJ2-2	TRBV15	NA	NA	CATSRDGGPGRELFF	TGTGCCACCAGCAGAGATGGAGGGCCGGGCCGGGAGCTGTTTTTT